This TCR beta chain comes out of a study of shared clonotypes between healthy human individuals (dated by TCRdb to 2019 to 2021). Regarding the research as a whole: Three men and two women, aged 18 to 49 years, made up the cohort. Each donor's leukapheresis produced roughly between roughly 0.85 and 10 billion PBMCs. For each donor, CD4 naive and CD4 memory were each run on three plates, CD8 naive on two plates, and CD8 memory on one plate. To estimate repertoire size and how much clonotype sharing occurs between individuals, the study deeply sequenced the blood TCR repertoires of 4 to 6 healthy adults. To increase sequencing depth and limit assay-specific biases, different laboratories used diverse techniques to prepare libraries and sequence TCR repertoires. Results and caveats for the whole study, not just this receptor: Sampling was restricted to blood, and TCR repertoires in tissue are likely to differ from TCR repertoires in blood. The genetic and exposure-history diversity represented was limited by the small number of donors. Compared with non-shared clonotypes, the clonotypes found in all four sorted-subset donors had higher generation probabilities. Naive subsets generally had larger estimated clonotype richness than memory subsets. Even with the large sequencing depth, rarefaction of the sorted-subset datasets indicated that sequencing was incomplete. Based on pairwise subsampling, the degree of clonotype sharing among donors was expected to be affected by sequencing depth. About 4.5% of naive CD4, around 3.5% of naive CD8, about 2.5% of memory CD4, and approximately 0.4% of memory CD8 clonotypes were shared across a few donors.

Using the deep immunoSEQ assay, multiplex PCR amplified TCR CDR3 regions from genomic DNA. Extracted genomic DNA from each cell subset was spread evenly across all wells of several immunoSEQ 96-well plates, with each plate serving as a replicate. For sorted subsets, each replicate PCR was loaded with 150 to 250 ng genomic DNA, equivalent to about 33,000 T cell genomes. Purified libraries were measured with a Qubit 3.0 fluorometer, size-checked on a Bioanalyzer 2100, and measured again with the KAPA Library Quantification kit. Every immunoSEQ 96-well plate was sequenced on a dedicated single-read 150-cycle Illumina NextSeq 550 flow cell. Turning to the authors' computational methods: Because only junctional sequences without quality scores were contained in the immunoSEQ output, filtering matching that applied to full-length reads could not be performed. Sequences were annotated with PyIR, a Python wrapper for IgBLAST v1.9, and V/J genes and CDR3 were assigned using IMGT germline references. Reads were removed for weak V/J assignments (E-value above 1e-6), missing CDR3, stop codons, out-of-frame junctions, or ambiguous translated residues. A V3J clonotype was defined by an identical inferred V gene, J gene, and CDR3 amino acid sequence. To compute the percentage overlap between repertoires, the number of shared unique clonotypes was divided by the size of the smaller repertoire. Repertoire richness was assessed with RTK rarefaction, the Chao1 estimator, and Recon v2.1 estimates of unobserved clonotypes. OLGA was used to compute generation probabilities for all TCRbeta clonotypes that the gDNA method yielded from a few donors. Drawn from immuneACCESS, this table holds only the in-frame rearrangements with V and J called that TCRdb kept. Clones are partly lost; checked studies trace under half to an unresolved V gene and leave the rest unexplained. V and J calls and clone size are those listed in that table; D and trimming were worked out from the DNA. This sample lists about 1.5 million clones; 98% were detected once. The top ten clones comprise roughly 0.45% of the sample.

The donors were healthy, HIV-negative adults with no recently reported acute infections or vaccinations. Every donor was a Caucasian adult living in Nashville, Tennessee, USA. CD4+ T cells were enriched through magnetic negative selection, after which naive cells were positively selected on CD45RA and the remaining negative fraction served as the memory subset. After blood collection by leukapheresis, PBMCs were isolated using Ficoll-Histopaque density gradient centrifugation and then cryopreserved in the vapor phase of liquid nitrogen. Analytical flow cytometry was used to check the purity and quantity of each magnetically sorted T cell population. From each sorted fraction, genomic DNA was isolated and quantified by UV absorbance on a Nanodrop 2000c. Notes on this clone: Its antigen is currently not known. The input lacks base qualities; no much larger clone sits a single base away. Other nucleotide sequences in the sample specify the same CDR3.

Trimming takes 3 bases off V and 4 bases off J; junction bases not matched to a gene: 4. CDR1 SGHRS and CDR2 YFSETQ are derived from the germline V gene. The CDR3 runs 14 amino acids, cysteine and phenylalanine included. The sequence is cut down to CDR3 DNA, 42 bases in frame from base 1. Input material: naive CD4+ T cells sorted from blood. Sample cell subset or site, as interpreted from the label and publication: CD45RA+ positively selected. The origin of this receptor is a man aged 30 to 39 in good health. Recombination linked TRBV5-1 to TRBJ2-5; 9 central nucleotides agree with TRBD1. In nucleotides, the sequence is TGCGCCAGCAGCTCCGGGACAGGGCGAGAGACCCAGTACTTC. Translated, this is CASSSGTGRETQYF.